A selection of T cell receptor beta chains follows, all from one sample in a study of OX40 agonist ivuxolimab in advanced cancers. Method: immunoSEQ multiplex PCR; TCRdb's copy keeps in-frame clones and lacks some. The sample yields 55,000 to 65,000 clones, over 80% seen once. Sequenced here: CD4+ or CD8+ T cells sorted from blood, sampled in a trial of the OX40 agonist ivuxolimab. These receptors were obtained from an adult with an advanced solid tumor such as melanoma, head and neck, liver or kidney cancer. The CDR3 runs from the conserved cysteine through the conserved F or W. The D gene is left open where the match is weak. Rows may omit the clone size; those that give it use once, few, many or a size class.

>TRBJ2-1|.|TRBD2|TRBV19
CASSLRGLVYNEQFF
TGTGCCAGTAGTCTCAGAGGACTAGTCTACAATGAGCAGTTCTTC
>TRBJ1-6|.|TRBD1|TRBV30
CAWSLGTGGSPLHF
TGTGCCTGGAGTTTAGGGACAGGGGGATCACCCCTCCACTTT
>TRBJ2-5|.|.|TRBV25-1
CASSPQETQYF
TGTGCCAGCAGCCCACAAGAGACCCAGTACTTC
>TRBJ2-1|.|.|TRBV28
CASSRNEQFF
TGTGCCAGCAGTAGGAATGAGCAGTTCTTC
>TRBJ2-3|once|TRBD1|TRBV9
CASSPQGVGDTQYF
TGTGCCAGCAGCCCACAGGGGGTAGGAGATACGCAGTATTTT
>TRBJ1-2|.|.|TRBV10-3
CAISDIHEEGARGGYTF
TGTGCCATCAGTGACATCCACGAAGAGGGAGCCCGGGGTGGCTACACCTTC
>TRBJ1-5|.|.|TRBV27
CASSLTVNQPQHF
TGTGCCAGCAGTTTGACGGTGAATCAGCCCCAGCATTTT
>TRBJ2-2|.|.|TRBV7-9
CASSLEGRGELFF
TGTGCAAGCAGCTTAGAAGGGCGAGGGGAGCTGTTTTTT
>TRBJ1-2|.|TRBD1|TRBV5-5
CASSLEGASLIYGYTF
TGTGCCAGCAGCTTGGAGGGGGCGAGCCTAATTTATGGCTACACCTTC
>TRBJ2-1|.|TRBD2|TRBV4-3
CASSHAGLALDEQFF
TGCGCCAGCAGCCATGCGGGACTAGCTCTGGATGAGCAGTTCTTC
>TRBJ2-1|.|.|TRBV2
CASHKGEGPNEQFF
TGTGCCAGTCATAAGGGGGAGGGCCCGAATGAGCAGTTCTTC
>TRBJ2-5|.|TRBD1|TRBV6-7
CASSTQQGAGETQYF
TGTGCCAGCAGTACCCAGCAGGGGGCCGGAGAGACCCAGTACTTC
>TRBJ1-5|.|.|TRBV15
CATSSTLTNQPQHF
TGTGCCACCAGCAGTACCTTAACGAATCAGCCCCAGCATTTT
>TRBJ2-3|.|.|TRBV27
CASSLSGVLDTQYF
TGTGCCAGCAGTTTATCTGGCGTGCTTGATACGCAGTATTTT